The next 21 T cell receptor beta chains were all read from a single sample in a study of human T cells and chemical hapten exposure. Time point meaning: pre-sensitization, week 0. Treatment of the sample: therapeutic diphenylcyclopropenone sensitization with weekly scalp DPC. In TCRdb, the RACE reads were re-called with MiXCR into one record per CDR3 protein. This sample yields 250,000 or so distinct CDR3 sequences, of which around 9.3% are seen a single time; 2% to 2.5% belongs to the top ten. Sequences were derived from whole blood, sampled in connection with sensitization to the hapten diphenylcyclopropenone (DPC). Every receptor here comes from a woman in her forties with alopecia areata. Some clones in this sample may be carry-over from other donors' samples.

This clonotype showed up many times. The J gene is TRBJ2-3, the V gene TRBV27; D remains ambiguous. The CDR3 spans 14 residues. The V gene's germline CDR1 is MNHEY and CDR2 SMNVEV (reference sequence). The ends were cut back, 6 bases at V and 2 bases at J, with 12 bases in the middle. The CDR3 loop is CASSRISFTDTQYF. The CDR3 region has the DNA TGTGCCAGCAGCCGTATAAGCTTCACAGATACGCAGTATTTT.

There are many counts of this clonotype. The rearrangement uses TRBV5-1 and TRBJ1-6; D is unclear. CDR3 size: 14 residues. Germline-derived CDR1 and CDR2 are SGHRS and YFSETQ. The germline V and J ends were trimmed by 0 bases and 7 bases, with 8 bases remaining between them. The CDR3 DNA sequence: TGCGCCAGCAGCTTGGTGCAGGAGAATTCACCCCTCCACTTT. Translation gives CASSLVQENSPLHF.

This chain joins TRBV28 and TRBJ1-6; D may be TRBD1 (5 bases). This CDR3 is built from 16 residues. V lost 7 bases, J lost 0 bases, and 13 bases lay in between. CDR1 is MDHEN, CDR2 SYDVKM, per germline. CDR3 sequence: CASTPSQGSYNSPLHF. The CDR3 region has the DNA TGTGCCAGCACTCCATCCCAGGGCTCCTATAATTCACCCCTCCACTTT.

The chain carries TRBV4-3 and TRBJ1-1, with TRBD1 as a possible D gene (5 bases). V lost 4 bases to trimming and J lost 9 bases, with 18 bases between them. CDR1 LGHNA and CDR2 YSLEER come from the germline V gene. CDR3 length: 14 residues. This CDR3 reads CASSPGGYSGKAFF. As DNA, the CDR3 is TGCGCCAGCAGCCCGGGGGGTTACTCGGGTAAAGCTTTCTTT.

Here the CDR3 reads CASSLVYTSETQYF. The CDR3 nucleotides are TGTGCCAGCAGCTTAGTGTACACTAGCGAGACCCAGTACTTC. J is TRBJ2-5 and V is TRBV7-2; possibly TRBD2 for D (6 bases). Germline CDR1 and CDR2: SGHTA and FQGNSA. CDR3 size: 14 residues. Between the trimmed V and J ends, which lost 1 base and 5 bases, there was a span of 11 bases. The variable domain in full, with the rest retrieved from reference TRBV7-2 and TRBJ2-5, is GAGVSQSPSNKVTEKGKDVELRCDPISGHTALYWYRQSLGQGLEFLIYFQGNSAPDKSGLPSDRFSAERTGGSVSTLTIQRTQQEDSAVYLCASSLVYTSETQYFGPGTRLLVL.

This clonotype has more than one count but fewer than ten. The chain is built from TRBV29-1 and TRBJ2-3; weak D call: TRBD2 (5 bases). Germline V gene sequence: CDR1 SQVTM, CDR2 ANQGSEA. This CDR3 has 13 residues. Deletions cut 3 bases from V and 2 bases from J, with 9 bases between. The DNA for the CDR3 is TGCAGCGTTGACCCCCTAGCCACAGATACGCAGTATTTT. It is translated as CSVDPLATDTQYF.

This rearrangement joins TRBV7-6 to TRBJ2-7; possible D gene TRBD2, 6 bases. This CDR3 is built from 14 residues. The germline V gene has CDR1 SGHVS and CDR2 FNYEAQ. V gave up 1 base and J gave up 7 bases, with 14 bases separating them. Here the CDR3 reads CASSLGGSSEEQYF. The CDR3 nucleotides read TGTGCCAGCAGCTTAGGGGGGTCTAGCGAAGAGCAGTACTTC.

The table lists this clonotype with many counts. V and J are TRBV25-1 and TRBJ2-1; no reliable D call. The CDR3 sequence is 11 residues long. V shed 5 bases and J shed 5 bases, with 4 bases lying between them. Germline values: CDR1 MGHDK, CDR2 SYGVNS. The CDR3 region has the DNA TGTGCCAGCAGTATCAACAATGAGCAGTTCTTC. Translating it yields CASSINNEQFF.

This clonotype came up once. Here the CDR3 omits its conserved ending phenylalanine or tryptophan, so a read error is the likely source. V is TRBV6-5 and J is TRBJ1-5; possibly TRBD1 for D (6 bases). CDR3 length equals 14 residues. CDR1 MNHEY and CDR2 SVGAGI come from the germline V gene. Trimming cost V 2 bases and J 7 bases, with 12 bases left between them. CDR3 amino acids: CASSYVPQGQPQHL. CDR3 in DNA: TGTGCCAGCAGTTACGTCCCTCAGGGGCAGCCCCAGCATCTT.

This clonotype was counted between two and nine times. The chain uses TRBV25-1 and TRBJ2-7; the D gene is possibly TRBD2 (7 bases). This CDR3 contains 15 residues. Germline V gene lookup returns CDR1 MGHDK and CDR2 SYGVNS. The germline V and J ends were trimmed by 4 bases and 5 bases, with 18 bases remaining between them. CDR3 amino acids: CASSAAGTGGHEQYF. CDR3 DNA: TGTGCCAGCAGTGCTGCCGGGACGGGGGGCCACGAGCAGTACTTC.

The chain couples TRBV5-1 to TRBJ2-1; 8 bases are a match to TRBD2. The germline CDR1 and CDR2 sequences are SGHRS and YFSETQ. The CDR3 runs 18 residues. The V and J ends lost 0 bases and 4 bases, in that order; junction bases with no gene match: 12. The CDR3 region is CASSLAGTRVLGYNEQFF. CDR3 in DNA: TGCGCCAGCAGCTTGGCCGGGACTAGAGTCCTTGGGTACAATGAGCAGTTCTTC.

This clonotype was seen only a few times. The chain links TRBV15 to TRBJ1-6; tentatively, D is TRBD1 (6 bases). This CDR3 comprises 13 residues. V was pared by 11 bases and J by 8 bases, with 16 bases between. Germline V gives CDR1 LNHNV, CDR2 YYDKDF (reference sequence). The CDR3 DNA reads TGTGCCTCTGGACAGACAACGGATTCACCCCTCCACTTT. It yields the protein CASGQTTDSPLHF. The full variable domain, rest sourced from reference TRBV15 and TRBJ1-6, is DAMVIQNPRYQVTQFGKPVTLSCSQTLNHNVMYWYQQKSSQAPKLLFHYYDKDFNNEADTPDNFQSRRPNTSFCFLDIRSPGLGDTAMYLCASGQTTDSPLHFGNGTRLTVT.

The V and J genes are TRBV10-2 and TRBJ2-5, with TRBD2 identical over 10 bases. J was trimmed by 2 bases and V by 0 bases; bases with no gene match: 3. The CDR3 spans 16 residues. Germline V gene data show CDR1 as WSHSY and CDR2 as SAAADI. The DNA of the CDR3 is TGCGCCAGCAGTGAGTCTCCGGGACTAGCGCAAGAGACCCAGTACTTC. Residues: CASSESPGLAQETQYF.

A few counts support this clonotype. The chain couples TRBV12-3 or TRBV12-4 to TRBJ1-1; D is unresolved. Trimming shortened V by 1 base and J by 6 bases, and 6 bases separated the two germline ends. The CDR3 totals 12 residues. The chain's CDR3 is CASSLETPEAFF. As DNA, the CDR3 is TGTGCCAGCAGTTTAGAGACCCCTGAAGCTTTCTTT.

This clonotype was found many times. The genes are TRBV29-1 and TRBJ2-1, with a weak D call TRBD2 (7 bases). This CDR3 has 17 residues. Germline-derived CDR1 and CDR2 are SQVTM and ANQGSEA. The V and J ends lost 4 bases and 5 bases respectively, with 24 bases between them. CDR3 sequence reads: CSVGLGLSLRGHNEQFF. The DNA of the CDR3 is TGCAGCGTTGGTTTAGGTCTGAGTCTGCGGGGGCACAATGAGCAGTTCTTC.

Ten or more counts support this clonotype. The CDR3 reads CSVEDPTGYSYEQYF. CDR3 nucleotide sequence: TGCAGCGTTGAAGATCCGACAGGTTATTCCTACGAGCAGTACTTC. The V call is TRBV29-1, the J call TRBJ2-7; tentative D call: TRBD1 (6 bases). Trimming left V 0 bases short and J 1 base short, with 13 bases between. Germline V gene lookup returns CDR1 SQVTM and CDR2 ANQGSEA. The CDR3 runs 15 residues.

This clonotype appeared many times. This rearrangement joins TRBV29-1 to TRBJ2-3; no clear D gene. This CDR3 contains 13 residues. Trimming cost V 8 bases and J 2 bases, with 14 bases left between them. Germline CDR1 is SQVTM and CDR2 is ANQGSEA. The CDR3 DNA follows: TGCAGCTCCCGCTGGGCCAACACAGATACGCAGTATTTT. It encodes CSSRWANTDTQYF.

The chain is built from TRBV7-2 and TRBJ1-6; perhaps TRBD1 as D (5 bases). V lost 4 bases and J lost 0, with 13 bases in between. Germline CDR1 is SGHTA and CDR2 is FQGNSA. The CDR3 covers 17 residues. The CDR3: CASSWGDLSSYNSPLHF. CDR3 nucleotide sequence: TGTGCCAGCAGCTGGGGGGACTTGAGCTCCTATAATTCACCCCTCCACTTT.

This clonotype has more than one count but fewer than ten. The chain employs TRBV6-5 and TRBJ2-7; D possibly corresponds to TRBD1 (7 bases). V lost 4 bases and J lost 12, with 22 bases in between. The germline gives CDR1 MNHEY, CDR2 SVGAGI. CDR3 length: 14 amino acids. This chain's CDR3 is CASSSLSPGGLWYF. The CDR3 DNA sequence: TGTGCCAGCAGTTCTCTAAGCCCAGGGGGGTTGTGGTACTTC.

This clonotype was picked up a small number of times. This sequence joins TRBV29-1 and TRBJ2-1; D gene ambiguous. The V gene lost 7 bases and the J gene lost 5 bases, with 12 bases spanning the gap. CDR3 length: 12 amino acids. Germline loops: CDR1 SQVTM, CDR2 ANQGSEA. The CDR3 spells CSGRGSHNEQFF. The CDR3 nucleotides are TGCAGCGGGCGTGGCAGCCACAATGAGCAGTTCTTC.

The rearrangement uses TRBV6-2 or TRBV6-3 and TRBJ1-2, with 7 bases that match TRBD1. CDR1 is MNHEY, CDR2 SVGEGT, per germline. This CDR3 spans 14 amino acids. V trimming: 5 bases; J trimming: 4 bases; junction bases outside the gene matches: 7. DNA for the CDR3: TGTGCCAGCAGTCCCAAATACAGGGGCTATGGCTACACCTTC. As protein: CASSPKYRGYGYTF.